The next 3 T cell receptor beta chains were all read from a single sample in a study of cytomegalovirus exposure and HLA in healthy donors. The primer mix had 60 Vbeta and 13 Jbeta primers. Clones were read by immunoSEQ multiplex PCR, and TCRdb kept only the in-frame ones, dropping some. The top ten clones hold more than 3.5% of a sample with approximately 110,000 clones, 65% to 75% of them seen once. Input material: PBMCs. Source of these receptors: a middle-aged woman in good health and CMV-seropositive.

The chain recombines TRBV7-9 with TRBJ1-2; 11 positions agree with TRBD1. Germline V lookup: CDR1 SEHNR, CDR2 FQNEAQ (reference sequence). V was pared by 0 bases and J by 4 bases, with 1 base of the junction left unmatched. The CDR3 has 15 residues. The CDR3 protein is CASSLAGQGAYGYTF. In DNA, the CDR3 is TGTGCCAGCAGCTTAGCAGGACAGGGGGCCTATGGCTACACCTTC. The whole variable domain, remainder taken from reference TRBV7-9 and TRBJ1-2, is DTGVSQNPRHKITKRGQNVTFRCDPISEHNRLYWYRQTLGQGPEFLTYFQNEAQLEKSRLLSDRFSAERPKGSFSTLEIQRTEQGDSAMYLCASSLAGQGAYGYTFGSGTRLTVV.

V and J are TRBV6-5 and TRBJ1-2; D is unresolved. The CDR3 length is 15 residues. Germline V gene sequence: CDR1 MNHEY, CDR2 SVGAGI. V dropped 6 bases and J dropped 8 bases, with 22 bases sitting between them. The CDR3 region has the DNA TGTGCCAGCAGGAAAACCGCGGCCGCCCCCCCCGGCTACACCTTC. Translated: CASRKTAAAPPGYTF.

This clone occurred a few times. J is TRBJ1-2 and V is TRBV11-3, with a possible D match to TRBD1 (5 bases). The CDR3 contains 13 residues. V was pared by 5 bases and J by 5 bases, with 12 bases between. Germline V lookup: CDR1 SGHNT, CDR2 YENEEA. The CDR3 DNA reads as TGTGCCAGCAGCCGAACCAGGGATTATGGCTACACCTTC. Protein sequence: CASSRTRDYGYTF.